Sequencing of this T cell receptor beta chain was carried out in a study of T cells in Graves' hyperthyroidism and ophthalmopathy. Notes on the study in general: Ophthalmopathy, which appeared later, was predicted by the model a median 6.5 months before onset.

With respect to this clonotype: Its antigen is undetermined.

The TCR beta CDR3 regions underwent amplification using RNA transcripts as the source. First-round RT-PCR targeting the TCR CDR3 was performed with the HTBI primer set. MiXCR, run by TCRdb on the multiplex PCR reads, gives a single entry per CDR3 protein. Counted here are around 700,000 distinct CDR3 sequences, roughly 20% occurring once; the ten biggest clones make up approximately 15%. Looked up from germline, CDR1 is SGHVT and CDR2 is SQSDAQ. Trimming took 6 bases from V and 0 from J; bases not matched to a gene: 11. This CDR3 spans 18 amino acids. Input material: blood. This receptor was identified in a woman aged 45-65 years with Graves' hyperthyroidism that later progressed to Graves' ophthalmopathy. This rearrangement joins TRBV7-4 to TRBJ2-6, with TRBD2 matching over 7 bases. CDR3 in amino acids: CASRGGVEETSGANVLTF. CDR3 DNA: TGTGCCAGCAGGGGGGGGGTCGAGGAGACCTCTGGGGCCAACGTCCTGACTTTC.